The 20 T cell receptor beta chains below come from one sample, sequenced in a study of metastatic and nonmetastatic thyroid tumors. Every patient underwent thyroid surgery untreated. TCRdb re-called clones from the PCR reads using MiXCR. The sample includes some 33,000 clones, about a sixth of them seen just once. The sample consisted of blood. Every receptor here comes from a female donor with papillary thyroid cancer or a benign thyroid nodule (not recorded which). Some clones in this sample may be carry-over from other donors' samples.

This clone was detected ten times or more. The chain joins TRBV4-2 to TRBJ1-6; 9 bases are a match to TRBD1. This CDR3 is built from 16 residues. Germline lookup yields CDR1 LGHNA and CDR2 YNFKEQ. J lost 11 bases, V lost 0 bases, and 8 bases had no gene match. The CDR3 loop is CASSQDYRQGGPPLHF. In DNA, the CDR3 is TGTGCCAGCAGCCAAGATTACAGACAGGGGGGCCCACCCCTCCACTTT.

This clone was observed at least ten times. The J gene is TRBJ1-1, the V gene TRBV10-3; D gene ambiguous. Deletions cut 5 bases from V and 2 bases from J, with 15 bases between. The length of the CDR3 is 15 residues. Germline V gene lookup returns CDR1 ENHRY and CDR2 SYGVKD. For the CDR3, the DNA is TGTGCCATCAGTCCAGAAGCGGGGATAAACACTGAAGCTTTCTTT. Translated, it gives CAISPEAGINTEAFF.

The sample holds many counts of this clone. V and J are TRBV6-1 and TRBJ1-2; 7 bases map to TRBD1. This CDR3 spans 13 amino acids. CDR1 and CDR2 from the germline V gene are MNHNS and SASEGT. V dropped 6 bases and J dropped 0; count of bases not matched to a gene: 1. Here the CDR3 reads CASSQGANYGYTF. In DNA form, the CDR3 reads TGTGCCAGCAGCCAGGGGGCTAACTATGGCTACACCTTC.

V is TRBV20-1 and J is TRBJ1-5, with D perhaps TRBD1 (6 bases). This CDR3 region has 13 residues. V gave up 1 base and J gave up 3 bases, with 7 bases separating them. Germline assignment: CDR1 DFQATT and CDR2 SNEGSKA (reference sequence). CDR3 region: CSARGQDNQPQHF. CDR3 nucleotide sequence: TGCAGTGCTAGAGGACAGGACAATCAGCCCCAGCATTTT.

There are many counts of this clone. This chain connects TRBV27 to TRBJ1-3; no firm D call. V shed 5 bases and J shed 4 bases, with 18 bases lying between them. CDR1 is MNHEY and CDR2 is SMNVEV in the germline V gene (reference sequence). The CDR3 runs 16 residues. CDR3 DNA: TGTGCCAGCAGTCCGTTTGGAGTCGCCCCAGGAAACACCATATATTTT. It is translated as CASSPFGVAPGNTIYF.

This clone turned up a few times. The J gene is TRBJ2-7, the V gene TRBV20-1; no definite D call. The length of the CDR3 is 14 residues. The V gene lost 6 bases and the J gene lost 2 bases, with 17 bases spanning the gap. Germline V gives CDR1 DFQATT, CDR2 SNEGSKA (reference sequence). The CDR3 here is CSAQTICRPYEQYF. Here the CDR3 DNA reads TGCAGTGCCCAAACTATCTGTCGACCCTACGAGCAGTACTTC.

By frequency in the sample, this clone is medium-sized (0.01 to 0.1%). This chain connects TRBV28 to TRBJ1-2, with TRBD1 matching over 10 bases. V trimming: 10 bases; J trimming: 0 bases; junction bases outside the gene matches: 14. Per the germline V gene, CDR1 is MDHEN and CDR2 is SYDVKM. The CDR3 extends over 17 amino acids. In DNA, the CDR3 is TGTGCCACTCCGGGAGGGGACAGGGGATTAGCTAACTATGGCTACACCTTC. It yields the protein CATPGGDRGLANYGYTF.

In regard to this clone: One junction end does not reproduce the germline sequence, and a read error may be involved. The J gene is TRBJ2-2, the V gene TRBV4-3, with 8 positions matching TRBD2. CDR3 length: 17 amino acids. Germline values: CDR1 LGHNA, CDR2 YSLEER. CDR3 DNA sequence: TGCGCCAGCAGCCATAATAGCGGGGTTGCGAACACCGTGGAGCTGTTTTTT. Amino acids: CASSHNSGVANTVELFF.

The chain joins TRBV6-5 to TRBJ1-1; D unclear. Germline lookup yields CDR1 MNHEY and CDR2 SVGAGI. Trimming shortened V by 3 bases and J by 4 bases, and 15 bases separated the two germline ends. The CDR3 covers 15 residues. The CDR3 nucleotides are TGTGCCAGCAGTTATACTCCGGGTGGGTTCACTGAAGCTTTCTTT. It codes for CASSYTPGGFTEAFF.

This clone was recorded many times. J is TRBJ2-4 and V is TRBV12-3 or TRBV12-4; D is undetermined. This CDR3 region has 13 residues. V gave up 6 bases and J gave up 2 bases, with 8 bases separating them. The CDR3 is CASRTGSKNIQYF. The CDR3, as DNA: TGTGCCAGCAGAACGGGTTCCAAAAACATTCAGTACTTC.

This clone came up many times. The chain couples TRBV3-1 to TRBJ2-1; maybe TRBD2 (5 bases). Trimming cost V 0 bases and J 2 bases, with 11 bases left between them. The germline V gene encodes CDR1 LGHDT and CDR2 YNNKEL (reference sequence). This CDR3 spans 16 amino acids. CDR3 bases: TGTGCCAGCAGCCAAGATTGGACGGGGACCTACAATGAGCAGTTCTTC. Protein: CASSQDWTGTYNEQFF.

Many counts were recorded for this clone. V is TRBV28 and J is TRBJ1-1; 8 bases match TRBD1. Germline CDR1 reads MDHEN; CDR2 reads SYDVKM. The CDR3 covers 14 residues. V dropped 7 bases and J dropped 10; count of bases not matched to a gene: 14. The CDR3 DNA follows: TGTGCCAGCAACCTACGGGACAGGTTTGGGGGAGCTTTCTTT. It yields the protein CASNLRDRFGGAFF.

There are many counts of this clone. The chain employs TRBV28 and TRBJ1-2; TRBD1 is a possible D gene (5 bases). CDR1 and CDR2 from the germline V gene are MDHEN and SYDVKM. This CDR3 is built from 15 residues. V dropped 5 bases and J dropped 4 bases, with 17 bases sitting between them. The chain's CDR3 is CASSRGGPLGYGYTF. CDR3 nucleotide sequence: TGTGCCAGCAGTCGTGGGGGTCCTTTGGGCTATGGCTACACCTTC.

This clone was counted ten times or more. The CDR3 spells CSATGTGQRTLHF. CDR3 DNA sequence: TGCAGTGCAACAGGGACGGGTCAAAGGACCCTCCACTTT. This rearrangement joins TRBV20-1 to TRBJ1-6; D might be TRBD1 (6 bases). Between the trimmed V and J ends, which lost 6 bases and 14 bases, there was a span of 20 bases. Per the germline V gene, CDR1 is DFQATT and CDR2 is SNEGSKA (reference sequence). This CDR3 region has 13 residues.

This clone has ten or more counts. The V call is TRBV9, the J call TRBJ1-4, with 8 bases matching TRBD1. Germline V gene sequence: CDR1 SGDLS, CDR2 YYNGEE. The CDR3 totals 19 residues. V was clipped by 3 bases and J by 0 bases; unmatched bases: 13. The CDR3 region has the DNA TGTGCCAGCAGCGCAGCCAGGGGGCCGGATGCCGCAACTAATGAAAAACTGTTTTTT. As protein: CASSAARGPDAATNEKLFF.

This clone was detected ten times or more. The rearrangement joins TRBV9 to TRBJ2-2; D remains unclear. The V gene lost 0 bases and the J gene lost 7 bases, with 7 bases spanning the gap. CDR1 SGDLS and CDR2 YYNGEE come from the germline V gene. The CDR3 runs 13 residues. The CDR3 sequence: CASSVVPGGELFF. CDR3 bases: TGTGCCAGCAGCGTAGTCCCTGGCGGGGAGCTGTTTTTT. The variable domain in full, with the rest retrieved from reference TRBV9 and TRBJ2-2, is DSGVTQTPKHLITATGQRVTLRCSPRSGDLSVYWYQQSLDQGLQFLIQYYNGEERAKGNILERFSAQQFPDLHSELNLSSLELGDSALYFCASSVVPGGELFFGEGSRLTVL.

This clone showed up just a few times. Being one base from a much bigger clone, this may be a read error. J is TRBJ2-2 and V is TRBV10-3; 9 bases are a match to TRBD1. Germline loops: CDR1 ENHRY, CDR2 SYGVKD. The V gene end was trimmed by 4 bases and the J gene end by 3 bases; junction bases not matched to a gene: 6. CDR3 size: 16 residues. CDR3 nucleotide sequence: TGTGCCATCAGTGCTACAGGGGGCGTGTACACCGGGGAGCTGTTTTTT. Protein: CAISATGGVYTGELFF.

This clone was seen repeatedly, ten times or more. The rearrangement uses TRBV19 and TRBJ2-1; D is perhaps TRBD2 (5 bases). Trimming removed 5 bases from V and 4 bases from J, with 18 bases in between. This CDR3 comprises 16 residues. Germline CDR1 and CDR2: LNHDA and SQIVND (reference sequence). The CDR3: CASSGWETDGYNEQFF. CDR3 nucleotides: TGTGCCAGTAGTGGGTGGGAGACCGACGGGTACAATGAGCAGTTCTTC. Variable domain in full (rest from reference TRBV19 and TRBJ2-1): DGGITQSPKYLFRKEGQNVTLSCEQNLNHDAMYWYRQDPGQGLRLIYYSQIVNDFQKGDIAEGYSVSREKKESFPLTVTSAQKNPTAFYLCASSGWETDGYNEQFFGPGTRLTVL.

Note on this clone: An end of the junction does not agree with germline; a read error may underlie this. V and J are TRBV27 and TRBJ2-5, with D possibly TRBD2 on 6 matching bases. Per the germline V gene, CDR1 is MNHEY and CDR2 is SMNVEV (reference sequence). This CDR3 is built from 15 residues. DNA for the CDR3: TGTGCCAGCAGTTTAAAGGCAGGCGGGGCAGAGACCCAATACTTC. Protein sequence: CASSLKAGGAETQYF.

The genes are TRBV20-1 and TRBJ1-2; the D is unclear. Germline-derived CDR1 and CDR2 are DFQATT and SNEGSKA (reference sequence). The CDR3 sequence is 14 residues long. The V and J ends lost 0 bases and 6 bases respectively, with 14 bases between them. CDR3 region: CSARDTGSYHGYTF. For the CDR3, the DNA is TGCAGTGCTAGAGATACCGGTAGTTATCATGGCTACACCTTC.